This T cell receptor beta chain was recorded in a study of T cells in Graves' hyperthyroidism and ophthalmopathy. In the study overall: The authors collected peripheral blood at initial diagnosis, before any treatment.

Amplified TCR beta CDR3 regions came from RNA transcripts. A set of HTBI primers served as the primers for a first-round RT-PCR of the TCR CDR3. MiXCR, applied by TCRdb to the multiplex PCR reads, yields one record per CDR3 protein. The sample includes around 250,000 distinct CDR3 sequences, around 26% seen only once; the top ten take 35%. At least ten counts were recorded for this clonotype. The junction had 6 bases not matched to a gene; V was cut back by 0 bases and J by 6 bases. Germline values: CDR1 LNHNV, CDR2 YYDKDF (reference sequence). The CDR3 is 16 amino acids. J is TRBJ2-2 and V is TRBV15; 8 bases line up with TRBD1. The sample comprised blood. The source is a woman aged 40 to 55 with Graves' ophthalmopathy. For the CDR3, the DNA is TGTGCCACCAGCAGAGATAGGACAGGGTATCCCGGGGAGCTGTTTTTT. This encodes CATSRDRTGYPGELFF.